The 13 T cell receptor beta chains listed next were all sequenced from one sample in a study of cytomegalovirus exposure and HLA in healthy donors. The data were produced by immunoSEQ multiplex PCR, yet TCRdb's version contains in-frame clones alone and is incomplete. Found here are 100,000 to 150,000 clones, 70% to 90% of them singletons; the top ten hold roughly 4.4%. The sample consisted of PBMCs. The receptors were gathered from a man younger than 35 in good health and CMV-seropositive.

The chain uses TRBV5-6 and TRBJ1-6, with 10 bases fitting TRBD1. From germline, CDR1 is SGHDT and CDR2 YYEEEE. The CDR3 is made up of 15 amino acids. The ends lost 6 bases at V and 10 bases at J; junction bases unmatched: 10. CDR3 sequence (DNA): TGTGCCAGCAACCGCCGGGACAGGGGTGAATCACCCCTCCACTTT. Protein sequence: CASNRRDRGESPLHF. The full variable domain, completed using reference TRBV5-6 and TRBJ1-6, is DAGVTQSPTHLIKTRGQQVTLRCSPKSGHDTVSWYQQALGQGPQFIFQYYEEEERQRGNFPDRFSGHQFPNYSSELNVNALLLGDSALYLCASNRRDRGESPLHFGNGTRLTVT.

The chain has TRBV6-6 and TRBJ1-5; D call uncertain. Germline V gene lookup returns CDR1 MNHNY and CDR2 SVGAGI (reference sequence). The CDR3 has 13 amino acids. Trimming took off 5 bases at V and 0 bases at J, with 5 bases between the two ends. Written as DNA, the CDR3 is TGTGCCAGCAGTGAGGCTAGCAATCAGCCCCAGCATTTT. Protein sequence: CASSEASNQPQHF.

The V gene is TRBV5-6, the J gene TRBJ1-5; possibly TRBD1 for D (5 bases). This CDR3 region has 13 residues. V was shortened by 3 bases and J by 5 bases, with 9 bases between the two germline ends. The germline V gene has CDR1 SGHDT and CDR2 YYEEEE. In DNA, the CDR3 is TGTGCCAGCAGCTGGGGGGATGATCAGCCCCAGCATTTT. The encoded protein is CASSWGDDQPQHF.

The rearrangement links TRBV10-3 to TRBJ2-7; a possible D gene is TRBD2 (5 bases). V was clipped by 6 bases and J by 6 bases, with 15 bases between them. Germline assignment: CDR1 ENHRY and CDR2 SYGVKD. The CDR3 is made up of 13 amino acids. In DNA form, the CDR3 reads TGTGCCATCAGCCCCGGGAACAGCGCCGAGCAGTACTTC. This gives the protein CAISPGNSAEQYF.

This clone was recorded once. CDR3 amino acids: CASSHHPGQGIYEQYF. CDR3 bases: TGCGCCAGCAGCCACCATCCGGGACAGGGTATCTACGAGCAGTACTTC. The V and J genes are TRBV4-1 and TRBJ2-7; TRBD1 aligns across 9 bases. CDR1 is MGHRA and CDR2 is YSYEKL in the germline V gene. J was trimmed by 3 bases and V by 3 bases; bases with no gene match: 9. The CDR3 is made up of 16 amino acids.

This chain links TRBV4-3 with TRBJ2-2; D is ambiguous. V lost 0 bases, J lost 4 bases, and 6 bases lay in between. This CDR3 has 14 residues. Germline V gene sequence: CDR1 LGHNA, CDR2 YSLEER. The CDR3 DNA reads as TGCGCCAGCAGCCAAGATCATTTCACCGGGGAGCTGTTTTTT. Amino acids: CASSQDHFTGELFF.

The rearrangement links TRBV9 to TRBJ1-1; maybe TRBD1 (5 bases). Trimming removed 0 bases from V and 4 bases from J, with 10 bases in between. The CDR3 spans 14 residues. CDR1 is SGDLS, CDR2 YYNGEE, per germline. CDR3: CASSVGGESTEAFF. The CDR3 DNA reads as TGTGCCAGCAGCGTAGGGGGGGAAAGCACTGAAGCTTTCTTT.

This chain joins TRBV9 and TRBJ2-7; D is possibly TRBD1 (6 bases). The germline V and J ends were trimmed by 4 bases and 0 bases, with 14 bases remaining between them. Germline-derived CDR1 and CDR2 are SGDLS and YYNGEE. There are 15 residues in the CDR3. CDR3 in amino acids: CASSRGQRSSYEQYF. The CDR3, as DNA: TGTGCCAGCAGCCGAGGACAGAGGAGCTCCTACGAGCAGTACTTC.

The CDR3 loop reads CATPVAGKRETQYF. The CDR3, as DNA: TGTGCCACCCCAGTAGCGGGGAAGAGAGAGACCCAGTACTTC. The V and J genes are TRBV7-9 and TRBJ2-5, with 8 positions matching TRBD2. Germline V CDR1 and CDR2: SEHNR, FQNEAQ (reference sequence). CDR3 length: 14 residues. Unmatched junction bases numbered 11, after V lost 10 bases and J lost 4 bases. The whole variable domain, filled in from reference TRBV7-9 and TRBJ2-5, reads DTGVSQNPRHKITKRGQNVTFRCDPISEHNRLYWYRQTLGQGPEFLTYFQNEAQLEKSRLLSDRFSAERPKGSFSTLEIQRTEQGDSAMYLCATPVAGKRETQYFGPGTRLLVL.

The chain combines TRBV19 with TRBJ2-7, with 8 bases that match TRBD1. CDR1 is LNHDA and CDR2 is SQIVND in the germline V gene (reference sequence). The junction had 9 bases not matched to a gene; V was cut back by 5 bases and J by 3 bases. This CDR3 spans 15 amino acids. CDR3 residues: CASSVTGDKFYEQYF. The CDR3 nucleotides read TGTGCCAGTAGTGTGACAGGGGATAAGTTCTACGAGCAGTACTTC.

This clone was seen a single time. J is TRBJ1-1 and V is TRBV27, with D unclear. The germline V gene has CDR1 MNHEY and CDR2 SMNVEV (reference sequence). The CDR3 totals 15 residues. The ends were cut back, 6 bases at V and 0 bases at J, with 14 bases in the middle. The CDR3 here is CASSYQSRLNTEAFF. CDR3 in DNA: TGTGCCAGCAGCTACCAATCGCGGCTGAACACTGAAGCTTTCTTT.

This clone was counted only a few times. The V and J genes are TRBV19 and TRBJ2-5; D may be TRBD2 (5 bases). The V end lost 0 bases, the J end lost 5 bases, and 7 bases lay between the germline ends. The CDR3 contains 13 residues. Germline V lookup: CDR1 LNHDA, CDR2 SQIVND (reference sequence). The CDR3 nucleotides are TGTGCCAGTAGTATAGAGAGAGGGGAGACCCAGTACTTC. Residues: CASSIERGETQYF.

This chain joins TRBV27 and TRBJ1-6, with D hard to call. The CDR3 runs 15 residues. Trimming pared 6 bases from V and 0 bases from J, leaving 9 bases between. Germline assignment: CDR1 MNHEY and CDR2 SMNVEV (reference sequence). In nucleotides, the CDR3 is TGTGCCAGCAGATTACGAGTCTCCTATAATTCACCCCTCCACTTT. Its translation: CASRLRVSYNSPLHF.